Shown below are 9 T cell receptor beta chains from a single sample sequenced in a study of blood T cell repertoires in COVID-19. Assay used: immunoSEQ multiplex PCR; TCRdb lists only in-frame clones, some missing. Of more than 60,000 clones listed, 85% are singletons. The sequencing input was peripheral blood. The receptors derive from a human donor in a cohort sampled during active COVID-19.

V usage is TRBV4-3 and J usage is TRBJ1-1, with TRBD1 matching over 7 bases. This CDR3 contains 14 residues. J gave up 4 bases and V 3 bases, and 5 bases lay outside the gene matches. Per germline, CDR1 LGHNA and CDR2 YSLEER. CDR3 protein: CASSHGQAITEAFF. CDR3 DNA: TGCGCCAGCAGCCATGGACAGGCGATCACTGAAGCTTTCTTT.

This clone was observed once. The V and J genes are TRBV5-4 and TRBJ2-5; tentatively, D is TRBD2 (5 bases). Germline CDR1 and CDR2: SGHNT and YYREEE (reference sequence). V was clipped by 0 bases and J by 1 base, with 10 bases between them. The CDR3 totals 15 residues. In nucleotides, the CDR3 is TGTGCCAGCAGCTTGGGGGGAGCGACCCAAGAGACCCAGTACTTC. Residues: CASSLGGATQETQYF.

CDR3 amino acids: CASSLSLTSGVVDTQYF. Here the CDR3 DNA reads TGTGCCAGCAGTTTATCCTTGACTAGCGGGGTGGTGGATACGCAGTATTTT. The chain uses TRBV27 and TRBJ2-3; 11 bases line up with TRBD2. The CDR3 extends over 17 amino acids. The germline CDR1 and CDR2 sequences are MNHEY and SMNVEV (reference sequence). J gave up 6 bases and V 0 bases, and 8 bases lay outside the gene matches.

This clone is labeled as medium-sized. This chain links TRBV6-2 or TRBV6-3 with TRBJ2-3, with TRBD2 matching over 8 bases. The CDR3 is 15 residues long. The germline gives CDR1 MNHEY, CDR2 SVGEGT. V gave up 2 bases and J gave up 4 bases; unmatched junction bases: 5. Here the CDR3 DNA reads TGTGCCAGCAGTTACGGCGGGGGGAACGCAGATACGCAGTATTTT. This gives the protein CASSYGGGNADTQYF.

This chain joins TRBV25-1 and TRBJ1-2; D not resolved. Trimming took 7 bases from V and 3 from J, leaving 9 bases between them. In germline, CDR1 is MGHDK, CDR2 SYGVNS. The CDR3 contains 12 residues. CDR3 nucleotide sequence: TGTGCCAGCATCTTGGCTCACTATGGCTACACCTTC. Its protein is CASILAHYGYTF.

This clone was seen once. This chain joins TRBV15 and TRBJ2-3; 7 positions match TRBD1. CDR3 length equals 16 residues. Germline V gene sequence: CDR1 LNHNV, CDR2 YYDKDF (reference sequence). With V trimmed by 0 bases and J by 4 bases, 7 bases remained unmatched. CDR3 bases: TGTGCCACCAGCAGAGACTGGGACAGAATTCCAGATACGCAGTATTTT. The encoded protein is CATSRDWDRIPDTQYF.

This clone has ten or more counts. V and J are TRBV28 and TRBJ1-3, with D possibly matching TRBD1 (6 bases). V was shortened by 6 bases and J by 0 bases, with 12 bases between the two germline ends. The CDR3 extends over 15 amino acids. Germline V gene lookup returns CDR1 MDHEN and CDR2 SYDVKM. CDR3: CASSPLTGSGNTIYF. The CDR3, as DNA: TGTGCCAGCAGCCCCTTGACAGGCTCTGGAAACACCATATATTTT.

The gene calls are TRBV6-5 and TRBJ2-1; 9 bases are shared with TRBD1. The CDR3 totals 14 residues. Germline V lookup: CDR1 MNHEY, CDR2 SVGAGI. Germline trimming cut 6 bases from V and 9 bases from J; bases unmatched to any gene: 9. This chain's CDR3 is CASRPGQGSGEQFF. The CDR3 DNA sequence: TGTGCCAGCAGACCGGGACAGGGATCGGGTGAGCAGTTCTTC.

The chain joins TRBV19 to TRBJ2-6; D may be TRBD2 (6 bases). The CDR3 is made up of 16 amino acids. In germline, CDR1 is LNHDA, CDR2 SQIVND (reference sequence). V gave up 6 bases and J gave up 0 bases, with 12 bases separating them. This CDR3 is CASRGDSSSGANVLTF. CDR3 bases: TGTGCCAGTAGGGGGGACTCAAGCTCTGGGGCCAACGTCCTGACTTTC.